The sequence of this TCR beta chain was determined in a study of graft-versus-host responses after intestinal transplantation. In the study overall: The transplants performed in recipients were multivisceral, liver-intestinal, or isolated intestinal. Anti-thymocyte globulin induction, then tacrolimus and steroids for about three years, went to all recipients. General observations from the study: Early post-transplant declines in HvG were associated with peak levels of circulating GvH clones. Recipient-marrow GvH clones were detected, some having first appeared in ileum or blood.

A note on this clone: Its cognate antigen is unknown.

Profiling relied on immunoSEQ multiplex PCR, and the TCRdb table lists in-frame clones only, not all of them. The sample consists of tens of thousands of clones, 85% to 95% of them appearing once. The CDR3 is 13 amino acids. V was trimmed by 3 bases and J by 7 bases, leaving 15 bases between them. Germline V gene sequence: CDR1 SQVTM, CDR2 ANQGSEA. This TCR derives from a human patient who received an intestinal transplant, so some T cells may come from the graft donor. The source was PBMCs, collected 750 to 850 days after a first intestinal transplant, on the day of a second. The gene calls are TRBV29-1 and TRBJ1-2; D is perhaps TRBD1 (5 bases). The CDR3 nucleotides read TGCAGCGTTGACTCAAACACGGGGCCTGGCTACACCTTC. Translated: CSVDSNTGPGYTF.